Listed below are T cell receptor beta chains from one sample, sequenced in a study of blood T cell repertoires in COVID-19. Sequencing was performed with immunoSEQ multiplex PCR; in TCRdb, only in-frame clones are kept and a portion is missing. Seen here are under 130,000 clones, about 88% observed once, and the top ten hold under 2.5%. The specimen was peripheral blood. The receptors come from a human donor in a cohort sampled during active COVID-19. CDR3s include the opening cysteine and the closing phenylalanine or tryptophan. A D gene is named only where the DNA matches it firmly. Clone size is given for some rows only: seen once, a few or many times, or a class if the clone is expanded.

size	V	D	J	CDR3	DNA
NA	TRBV3-1/TRBV3-2	TRBD2	TRBJ2-1	CASSLDSGGGEQFF	TGTGCCAGCAGCCTAGATAGCGGGGGTGGTGAGCAGTTCTTC
NA	TRBV6-1	TRBD1	TRBJ1-5	CASSEWGTGDQPQHF	TGTGCCAGCAGTGAATGGGGGACAGGGGATCAGCCCCAGCATTTT
NA	TRBV12-2	NA	TRBJ2-7	CASRLDPRDTSYEQYF	TGTGCAAGTCGCTTAGACCCGAGGGACACTTCCTACGAGCAGTACTTC
NA	TRBV18	TRBD1	TRBJ1-2	CASSRQGEAGYTF	TGTGCCAGCTCACGTCAGGGGGAGGCTGGCTACACCTTC
NA	TRBV14	NA	TRBJ2-3	CASSQVMGRGTDTQYF	TGTGCCAGCAGCCAAGTGATGGGGAGAGGCACAGATACGCAGTATTTT
once	TRBV5-4	TRBD1	TRBJ2-3	CASSSYRWDRESDTQYF	TGTGCCAGCAGCTCCTACCGATGGGACAGGGAGTCGGATACGCAGTATTTT
NA	TRBV7-2	TRBD2	TRBJ2-3	CASAPSMLAGGGAQYF	TGTGCCAGCGCCCCCTCTATGCTAGCGGGGGGAGGTGCGCAGTATTTT
NA	TRBV10-3	TRBD1	TRBJ2-1	CAISARQGWDEQFF	TGTGCCATCAGTGCCCGACAGGGTTGGGATGAGCAGTTCTTC
NA	TRBV9	NA	TRBJ1-2	CASSAKAGANYGYTF	TGTGCCAGCAGCGCCAAAGCGGGGGCCAACTATGGCTACACCTTC
NA	TRBV14	NA	TRBJ1-3	CASSPPGGGRNTIYF	TGTGCCAGCAGCCCCCCTGGGGGGGGACGAAACACCATATATTTT
NA	TRBV9	NA	TRBJ2-2	CASSLRGSATGELFF	TGTGCCAGCAGCCTTAGGGGTTCGGCCACCGGGGAGCTGTTTTTT
NA	TRBV6-5	NA	TRBJ1-6	CASRTGANSPLHF	TGTGCCAGCAGAACAGGAGCTAATTCACCCCTCCACTTT
NA	TRBV29-1	TRBD1	TRBJ2-3	CSVGQGMADTQYF	TGCAGCGTTGGACAGGGAATGGCAGATACGCAGTATTTT
NA	TRBV28	NA	TRBJ1-6	CASSSTGGYNSPLHF	TGTGCCAGCTCCTCGACGGGGGGCTATAATTCACCCCTCCACTTT
NA	TRBV28	TRBD1	TRBJ2-1	CASSPTGGPFNEQFF	TGTGCCAGCAGTCCGACAGGGGGCCCCTTCAATGAGCAGTTCTTC
NA	TRBV9	TRBD1	TRBJ2-1	CASSIGTGGNEQFF	TGTGCCAGCAGCATCGGGACAGGGGGGAATGAGCAGTTCTTC
NA	TRBV19	TRBD1	TRBJ2-6	CASSKGAVANVLTF	TGTGCCAGTAGTAAGGGGGCTGTAGCCAACGTCCTGACTTTC
NA	TRBV4-2	TRBD1	TRBJ1-5	CASSPHTATGNQPQHF	TGTGCCAGCAGCCCTCATACGGCGACAGGGAATCAGCCCCAGCATTTT
NA	TRBV3-1/TRBV3-2	TRBD1	TRBJ1-1	CASRRQGFRNTEAFF	TGTGCCAGCAGACGACAGGGATTCAGGAACACTGAAGCTTTCTTT
NA	TRBV28	NA	TRBJ2-7	CASSLFSTREQYF	TGTGCCAGCAGTTTATTTTCAACGCGGGAGCAGTACTTC
once	TRBV15	TRBD1	TRBJ1-1	CATSSLKGAERAFF	TGTGCCACCAGCAGTCTAAAGGGGGCGGAACGAGCTTTCTTT
NA	TRBV2	TRBD1	TRBJ1-5	CASSAQGDQPQHF	TGTGCCAGCAGTGCTCAGGGGGATCAACCCCAGCATTTT
NA	TRBV7-2	NA	TRBJ2-5	CASSFGLAAQETQYF	TGTGCCAGCAGCTTTGGCTTAGCGGCCCAAGAGACCCAGTACTTC
NA	TRBV19	NA	TRBJ2-5	CASSIGGRAETQYF	TGTGCCAGTAGTATTGGGGGGAGAGCGGAGACCCAGTACTTC
NA	TRBV18	NA	TRBJ2-2	CASSPAQGMSGELFF	TGTGCCAGCTCACCAGCTCAGGGGATGAGCGGGGAGCTGTTTTTT
NA	TRBV2	TRBD1	TRBJ2-5	CASRVTGVLETQYF	TGTGCCAGCAGGGTAACAGGGGTTTTAGAGACCCAGTACTTC
NA	TRBV19	TRBD1	TRBJ1-1	CATRQGTNTEAFF	TGTGCCACCCGACAGGGGACGAACACTGAAGCTTTCTTT